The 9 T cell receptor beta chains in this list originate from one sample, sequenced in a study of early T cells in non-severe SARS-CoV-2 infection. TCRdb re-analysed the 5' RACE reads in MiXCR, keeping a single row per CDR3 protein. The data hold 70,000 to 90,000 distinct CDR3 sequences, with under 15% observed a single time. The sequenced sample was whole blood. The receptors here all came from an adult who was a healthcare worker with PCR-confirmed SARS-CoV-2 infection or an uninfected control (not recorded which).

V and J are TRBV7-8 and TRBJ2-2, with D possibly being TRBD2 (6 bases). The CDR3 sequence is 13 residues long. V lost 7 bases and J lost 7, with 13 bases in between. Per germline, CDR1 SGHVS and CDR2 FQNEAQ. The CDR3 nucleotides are TGTGCCAGCACCAGGCGGGATAACGGGGAGCTGTTTTTT. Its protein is CASTRRDNGELFF.

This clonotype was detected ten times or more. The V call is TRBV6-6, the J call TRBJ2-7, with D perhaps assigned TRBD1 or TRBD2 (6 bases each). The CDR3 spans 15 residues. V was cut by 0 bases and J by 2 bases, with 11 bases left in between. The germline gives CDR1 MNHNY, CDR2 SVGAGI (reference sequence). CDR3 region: CASSYSEGVAYEQYF. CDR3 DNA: TGTGCCAGCAGTTACTCGGAGGGGGTGGCCTACGAGCAGTACTTC.

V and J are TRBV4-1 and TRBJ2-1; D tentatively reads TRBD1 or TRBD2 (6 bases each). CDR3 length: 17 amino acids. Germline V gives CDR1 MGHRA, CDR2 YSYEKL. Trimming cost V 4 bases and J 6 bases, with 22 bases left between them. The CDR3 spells CASSPQLGGGWGNEQFF. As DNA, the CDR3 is TGCGCCAGCAGCCCCCAGCTGGGGGGCGGGTGGGGCAATGAGCAGTTCTTC.

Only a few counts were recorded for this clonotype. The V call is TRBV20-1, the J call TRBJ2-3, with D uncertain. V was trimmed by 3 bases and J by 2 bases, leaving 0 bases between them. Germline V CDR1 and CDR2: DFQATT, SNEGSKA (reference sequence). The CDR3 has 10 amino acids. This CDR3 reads CSASTDTQYF. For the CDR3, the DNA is TGCAGTGCTAGCACAGATACGCAGTATTTT.

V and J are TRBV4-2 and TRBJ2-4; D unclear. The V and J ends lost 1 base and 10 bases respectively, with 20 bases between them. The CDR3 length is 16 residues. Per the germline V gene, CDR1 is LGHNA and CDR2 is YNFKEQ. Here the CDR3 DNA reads TGTGCCAGCAGCCAAGCCTACCTGGTAGCCGAAGAAATTCAGTACTTC. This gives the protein CASSQAYLVAEEIQYF.

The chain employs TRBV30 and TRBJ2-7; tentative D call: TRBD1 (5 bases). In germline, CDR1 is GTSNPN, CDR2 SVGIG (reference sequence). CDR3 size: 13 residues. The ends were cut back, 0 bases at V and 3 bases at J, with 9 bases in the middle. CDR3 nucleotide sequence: TGTGCCTGGAGTGTAGGACATAACTACGAGCAGTACTTC. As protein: CAWSVGHNYEQYF.

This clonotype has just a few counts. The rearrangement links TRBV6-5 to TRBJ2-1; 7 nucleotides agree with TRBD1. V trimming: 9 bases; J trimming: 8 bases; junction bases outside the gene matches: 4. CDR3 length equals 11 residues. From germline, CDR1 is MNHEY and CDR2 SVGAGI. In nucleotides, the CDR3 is TGTGCCAGTCGACAGGGAGATGAGCAGTTCTTC. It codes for CASRQGDEQFF.

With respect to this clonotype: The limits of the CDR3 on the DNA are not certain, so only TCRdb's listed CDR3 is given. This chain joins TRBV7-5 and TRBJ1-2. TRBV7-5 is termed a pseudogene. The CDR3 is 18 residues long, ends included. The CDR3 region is CISVPEAKAGSHQKGYTF.

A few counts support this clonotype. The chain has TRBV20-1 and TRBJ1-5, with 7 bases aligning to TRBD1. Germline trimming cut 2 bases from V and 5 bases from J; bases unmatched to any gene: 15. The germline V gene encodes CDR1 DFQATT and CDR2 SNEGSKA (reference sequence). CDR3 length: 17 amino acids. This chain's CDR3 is CSARLPRGNQGDQPQHF. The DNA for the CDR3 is TGCAGTGCTAGACTCCCCAGGGGCAATCAGGGGGATCAGCCCCAGCATTTT.